Listed below are T cell receptor beta chains from one sample, sequenced in a study of T cell repertoires in cytomegalovirus infection. No cognate antigen is known for these TCRs. TCRdb processed the reads anew with MiXCR; each CDR3 protein has one entry. The sample contains about half a million distinct CDR3 sequences, about 33% of which appear only once. The starting material was cultured PBMCs, obtained from culture after CMV antigen stimulation. Every receptor here comes from a human donor in good health (CMV status not recorded). Some clones in this sample may be carry-over from other donors' samples. CDR3s include the opening cysteine and the closing phenylalanine or tryptophan. The D gene is left open where the match is weak. Only part of the rows carry a size: once, few, many, or a class if the clone is expanded.

TRBJ1-3 many TRBV7-2 . TGTGCCAGCAGCTTCACAGTCTCTGGAAACACCATATATTTT CASSFTVSGNTIYF
TRBJ2-5 few TRBV11-2 TRBD2 TGTGCCAGCAGCTTACCTAGCGGGAGGGCCGGGGAGACCCAGTACTTC CASSLPSGRAGETQYF
TRBJ2-2 . TRBV20-1 . TGCAGTGCTACGAGGGGCGGGGAGCTGTTTTTT CSATRGGELFF
TRBJ1-2 . TRBV4-1 . TGCGCCAGCAGCCAAGTACCAGGGAGGACGGGTGGCTACACCTTC CASSQVPGRTGGYTF
TRBJ2-6 once TRBV12-3/TRBV12-4 . TGTGCCAGCAGTTTAGGGGGTTCAGGGTCCCGCCGGAAAGGGGCCAACGTCCTGACTTTC CASSLGGSGSRRKGANVLTF
TRBJ2-1 few TRBV6-2/TRBV6-3 TRBD2 TGTGCCAGCAGTTACGTGGCGGGACTAGCGGGCGAGCAGTTCTTC CASSYVAGLAGEQFF
TRBJ1-1 . TRBV5-6 TRBD1 TGTGCCAGCAGACCTACCGGGACAGGGCCCACTGAAGCTTTCTTT CASRPTGTGPTEAFF
TRBJ2-6 . TRBV27 . TGTGCCAGCAGTATTTGGACGGCCTCTGGGGCCAACGTCCTGACTTTC CASSIWTASGANVLTF
TRBJ2-5 . TRBV6-1 . TGTGCCAGCTCTCAGCCCGAGGAAGAGACCCAGTACTTC CASSQPEEETQYF
TRBJ1-6 many TRBV7-2 . TGTGCCAGCAGCTTAGGCTATGAGCAGTCACCCCTCCACTTT CASSLGYEQSPLHF
TRBJ2-2 . TRBV12-3/TRBV12-4 TRBD2 TGTGCCAGCAGCCCAAGTAGCGGGAGAGGCACCGGGGAGCTGTTTTTT CASSPSSGRGTGELFF
TRBJ2-1 . TRBV7-9 TRBD2 TGTGCCAGCAGCTTGGGGCGCAGCGGGAGGAAGGATGAGCAGTTCTTC CASSLGRSGRKDEQFF
TRBJ1-5 few TRBV7-2 . TGTGCCAGCAGCTTCTCCAGGGGTAGTCAGCCCCAGCATTTT CASSFSRGSQPQHF
TRBJ1-5 few TRBV6-1 TRBD1 TGTGCCAGCAGTGAGCCGGGACAGGGACCCAGCTTGCAGCATTTT CASSEPGQGPSLQHF
TRBJ1-2 . TRBV4-3 TRBD1 TGCGCCAGCAGCCAGGTACAGGGGGCCTATGGCTACACCTTC CASSQVQGAYGYTF
TRBJ2-1 once TRBV4-1 . TGCGCCAGCAGCCAAGTTTCCCTGAGCGGTCCCAACAATGAGCAGTTCTTC CASSQVSLSGPNNEQFF
TRBJ2-4 few TRBV7-9 TRBD1 TGTGCCAGCAGCCCCCAGGCAGGGGGCTTAACCAAAAACATTCAGTACTTC CASSPQAGGLTKNIQYF
TRBJ2-2 . TRBV7-9 TRBD2 TGTGCCAGCAGACGGGGACTAGCGGGACGGAACACCGGGGAGCTGTTTTTT CASRRGLAGRNTGELFF
TRBJ1-2 few TRBV15 TRBD1 TGTGCCACCAGCAGAGATCAGGGGGCAAATAATGGCTACACCTTC CATSRDQGANNGYTF
TRBJ1-5 many TRBV7-8 . TGTGCCAGCAGCCCAATAAGGGTGAGCAATCAGCCCCAGCATTTT CASSPIRVSNQPQHF
TRBJ2-4 . TRBV4-1 TRBD1 TGCGCCAGCAGCCGGGCCGGGACAGCAAACATTCAGTACTTC CASSRAGTANIQYF
TRBJ2-7 . TRBV9 TRBD1 TGTGCCAGCAGCGTAGGGTCGGGACAGGGGGACGAGCAGTACTTC CASSVGSGQGDEQYF
TRBJ2-5 many TRBV7-2 . TGTGCCAGCAGCTTACTGCAGGGGAGGGAGACCCAGTACTTC CASSLLQGRETQYF
TRBJ1-5 . TRBV20-1 TRBD1 TGCAGTGCGATAGGACAGGGGAGGGATCAGCCCCAGCATTTT CSAIGQGRDQPQHF
TRBJ2-1 few TRBV7-9 . TGTGCCAGCAGCGACGTTTGGTATGAGCAGTTCTTC CASSDVWYEQFF
TRBJ2-7 . TRBV7-9 TRBD1 TGTGCCAGCAGCCTAGACAGGGTCGAGCAGTACTTC CASSLDRVEQYF
TRBJ2-7 . TRBV4-2 . TGTGCCAGCAGCCAAGATGTCTGGGTTCGGTCCTACGAGCAGTACTTC CASSQDVWVRSYEQYF
TRBJ2-3 . TRBV27 . TGTGCCAGCAGTTTATTGGCCCTGGGGGCGACAGATACGCAGTATTTT CASSLLALGATDTQYF
TRBJ2-6 . TRBV27 TRBD1 TGTGCCAGCAGTTTATCGTTGGGACAGGGCTCTGGGGCCAACGTCCTGACTTTC CASSLSLGQGSGANVLTF
TRBJ2-2 few TRBV14 . TGTGCCAGCAGCCACGCTCCATCTAGGACCGGGGAGCTGTTTTTT CASSHAPSRTGELFF
TRBJ2-5 . TRBV6-2/TRBV6-3 . TGTGCCAGACCCTATTGGACCCAGTACTTC CARPYWTQYF
TRBJ2-7 few TRBV10-2 . TGCGCCTGTGGGGGACACCCATACGAGCAGTACTTC CACGGHPYEQYF
TRBJ2-5 many TRBV7-2 TRBD2 TGTGCCAGCAGCTTAGTAGCTAGCGGCCAAGAGACCCAGTACTTC CASSLVASGQETQYF